These T cell receptor beta chains were read from a single sample in a study of T cells after yellow fever vaccination. Via MiXCR, TCRdb re-called the 5' RACE reads, giving one row per CDR3 protein. This sample has approximately 330,000 distinct CDR3 sequences, with roughly an eighth found just once. The sequences come from CD4+ T cells sorted from PBMCs, collected 15 days after the yellow fever booster vaccination. These receptors all come from a young man who received the YFV17D yellow fever vaccine. CDR3s include the opening cysteine and the closing phenylalanine or tryptophan. D genes are given only for firm matches. Size is stated for part of the rows, as once, few or many counts, or as a class when the clone is expanded.

>TRBJ2-3|TRBD2|few|TRBV11-2
TGTGCCAGCAGCATGGGACTAGCGGGGGGTACAGATACGCAGTATTTT
CASSMGLAGGTDTQYF
>TRBJ2-2|TRBD1|.|TRBV2
TGTGCCAGCAGCCCACAGGGGGCCGCGAACACCGGGGAGCTGTTTTTT
CASSPQGAANTGELFF
>TRBJ2-5|.|.|TRBV7-2
TGTGCCAGCAGCTCGTCTTCTCGTGGGGCCCAGTACTTC
CASSSSSRGAQYF
>TRBJ1-4|.|.|TRBV15
TGTGCCACCAGCGGCGGGTTTTTTGGTCCGACTAATGAAAAACTGTTTTTT
CATSGGFFGPTNEKLFF
>TRBJ1-1|.|many|TRBV2
TGTGCCAGCTCCCTCCAGGGGCAGAACACTGAAGCTTTCTTT
CASSLQGQNTEAFF
>TRBJ2-2|.|few|TRBV4-3
TGCGCCAGCAGCCAAGGACTAGAGCGCACCGGGGAGCTGTTTTTT
CASSQGLERTGELFF
>TRBJ2-3|.|few|TRBV4-3
TGCGCCAGCCTGGCCGACTATTTCAGCACAGATACGCAGTATTTT
CASLADYFSTDTQYF
>TRBJ2-1|TRBD1|.|TRBV5-4
TGTGCCAGCAGCGGCCGGGACAGTTACAATGAGCAGTTCTTC
CASSGRDSYNEQFF
>TRBJ2-5|.|.|TRBV7-2
TGTGCCAGCAGCTTATTAGGGCAAGCTGGACAAGAGACCCAGTACTTC
CASSLLGQAGQETQYF
>TRBJ1-4|.|.|TRBV7-9
TGTGCCAGCAGCGGCGCGACAGGCCAATCGAATGAAAAACTGTTTTTT
CASSGATGQSNEKLFF
>TRBJ1-2|TRBD1|.|TRBV20-1
TGCAGTCCTACGGACAGGGGAGGAAGAGCTAACTATGGCTACACCTTC
CSPTDRGGRANYGYTF
>TRBJ1-2|TRBD1|.|TRBV19
TGTGCCAGTAGACCGAATGGACAGGGGTATGGCTACACCTTC
CASRPNGQGYGYTF
>TRBJ1-3|.|few|TRBV7-2
TGTGCCAGCAGCCTGGACAGTGTAACTGGAAACACCATATATTTT
CASSLDSVTGNTIYF
>TRBJ2-1|.|many|TRBV5-4
TGTGCCAGCAGCTTGAAGCAGGGGGGCTCCTACAATGAGCAGTTCTTC
CASSLKQGGSYNEQFF
>TRBJ2-7|TRBD1|.|TRBV5-1
TGCGCCAGCAGCCCGCTGACAGGGGTAACCTACGAGCAGTACTTC
CASSPLTGVTYEQYF
>TRBJ1-1|.|.|TRBV6-2/TRBV6-3
TGTGCCAGCAGTTACCTCGGTCCCAGGACTGAAGCTTTCTTT
CASSYLGPRTEAFF
>TRBJ2-3|.|.|TRBV12-3/TRBV12-4
TGTGCCAGCAGTATATATAACCGGGGAGATACGCAGTATTTT
CASSIYNRGDTQYF
>TRBJ2-3|.|few|TRBV12-3/TRBV12-4
TGTGCCAGCAGTTCTTGGGGGGCAGATACGCAGTATTTT
CASSSWGADTQYF
>TRBJ2-1|TRBD2|.|TRBV4-2
TGTGCCAGCAGCCAAGCTAGCGGGGGGTGGGATGAGCAGTTCTTC
CASSQASGGWDEQFF
>TRBJ2-7|.|.|TRBV6-2/TRBV6-3
TGTGCCAGCAGTTACTCGAGCCCCCCTGAGCAGTACTTC
CASSYSSPPEQYF
>TRBJ1-1|TRBD1|few|TRBV5-1
TGCGCCAGCAGCAACCGGGACAGGGTTACAGCTTTCTTT
CASSNRDRVTAFF
>TRBJ2-3|TRBD2|.|TRBV9
TGTGCCAGCAGCGTAGGGGCTAGCGGGGGGTTAGGAGATACGCAGTATTTT
CASSVGASGGLGDTQYF
>TRBJ2-7|.|few|TRBV3-1
TGTGCCAGCAGCCTACAGGGATCCTACGAGCAGTACTTC
CASSLQGSYEQYF
>TRBJ1-1|.|.|TRBV5-1
TGCGCCAGCAGCTTCCTGGACTCCCCGAACACTGAAGCTTTCTTT
CASSFLDSPNTEAFF
>TRBJ2-5|.|.|TRBV7-6
TGTGCCAGCAGCTCCCCCAGACAGACTCCAGGGACCCAGTACTTC
CASSSPRQTPGTQYF
>TRBJ2-1|TRBD2|few|TRBV4-2
TGTGCCAGCAGCCAACGGACTAGCGGGGGGCCGCGGTTC
CASSQRTSGGPRF
>TRBJ2-3|TRBD1|.|TRBV7-3
TGTGCCAGCAGCTTCCGACAGGGGGCCCCCGATACGCAGTATTTT
CASSFRQGAPDTQYF
>TRBJ2-5|.|.|TRBV21-1
TGTGCCAGCAGCGCTAGAAGTACCCTCCCTTCCCAGGCGGAGACCCAGTACTTC
CASSARSTLPSQAETQYF
>TRBJ1-1|.|.|TRBV9
TGTGCCAGCAGCGTAGAGGATTGGAAGGGGAGTACCACTGAAGCTTTCTTT
CASSVEDWKGSTTEAFF
>TRBJ2-3|TRBD2|few|TRBV4-3
TGCGCCAGCAGCCAGGATTCTAGCGGGGACTTCACAGATACGCAGTATTTT
CASSQDSSGDFTDTQYF
>TRBJ2-3|TRBD2|.|TRBV6-5
TGTGCCAGCAGTTACGGGAGTAGCGGGGGGGCGGATACGCAGTATTTT
CASSYGSSGGADTQYF
>TRBJ2-3|.|many|TRBV5-1
TGCGCCACCTCGGCGGGGGCTGCCGGTGATACGCAGTATTTT
CATSAGAAGDTQYF
>TRBJ2-3|.|.|TRBV25-1
TGTGCCAGCAGTGATGTAGCCGGGGCCGGAGATACGCAGTATTTT
CASSDVAGAGDTQYF
>TRBJ2-4|.|few|TRBV5-1
TGCGCCAGCAGCTCCGAAGGAGCCAAAAACATTCAGTACTTC
CASSSEGAKNIQYF
>TRBJ2-3|.|few|TRBV28
TGTGCCAGCAGTTTATATCCGGACCGCACAGATACGCAGTATTTT
CASSLYPDRTDTQYF
>TRBJ1-1|.|few|TRBV7-3
TGTGCCAGCAGCTTAGAGCGGGCCACTGAAGCTTTCTTT
CASSLERATEAFF
>TRBJ2-3|.|.|TRBV6-6
TGTGCCAGTGGGGGGGCAGCCCGGACAGATACGCAGTATTTT
CASGGAARTDTQYF
>TRBJ1-4|.|.|TRBV20-1
TGCAGTGCTGCCCGGGGGGAAAAACTGTTTTTT
CSAARGEKLFF
>TRBJ1-4|TRBD1|.|TRBV18
TGTGCCAGCTCACCACCCGGGCTGGACAGGGTTGAAAAACTGTTTTTT
CASSPPGLDRVEKLFF
>TRBJ2-4|.|.|TRBV7-2
TGTGCCAGCAGCTTAATGGGGATAAACATTCAGTACTTC
CASSLMGINIQYF
>TRBJ2-3|.|few|TRBV6-2/TRBV6-3
TGTGCCAGCAGTTACAGGCAGGGTCGGGGCACAGATACGCAGTATTTT
CASSYRQGRGTDTQYF
>TRBJ2-3|TRBD2|.|TRBV3-1
TGTGCCAGCAGCCAAGACGGACTAGCGGGGACAGATACGCAGTATTTT
CASSQDGLAGTDTQYF
>TRBJ2-5|TRBD2|.|TRBV7-6
TGTGCCAGCAGCGCGACTAGCGGGGGCCTACGGTACCAAGAGACCCAGTACTTC
CASSATSGGLRYQETQYF
>TRBJ2-4|.|.|TRBV6-6
TGTGCCAGCAGCCACTATGGCATAAGAGCCAAAAACATTCAGTACTTC
CASSHYGIRAKNIQYF
>TRBJ2-3|.|few|TRBV27
TGTGCCAGCAGTAAACAGACGGGCACAGATACGCAGTATTTT
CASSKQTGTDTQYF
>TRBJ2-7|.|few|TRBV12-3/TRBV12-4
TGTGCCAGCAGCCGGGACGGCGACTACGAGCAGTACTTC
CASSRDGDYEQYF
>TRBJ1-6|.|few|TRBV7-3
TGTGCCAGCAGATCCGGGGGGGTACCCCTCCACTTT
CASRSGGVPLHF
>TRBJ1-5|.|.|TRBV6-6
TGTGCCAGCAGTTACTCAGGCCCCAATCAGCCCCAGCATTTT
CASSYSGPNQPQHF
>TRBJ2-2|.|.|TRBV5-6
TGTGCCAGCAGGGCGAACCCGGCGGGCACCGGGGAGCTGTTTTTT
CASRANPAGTGELFF
>TRBJ1-5|.|once|TRBV10-3
TGTGCCATCTGCGAGGGGGGGCAGCCCCAGCATTTT
CAICEGGQPQHF
>TRBJ2-1|TRBD2|few|TRBV7-9
TGTGCCAGCAGCCCTCGACTGGCGAGCGGGGTGGACAATGAGCAGTTCTTC
CASSPRLASGVDNEQFF
>TRBJ1-2|TRBD1|.|TRBV2
TGTGCCAGCAGTGAGACAGGGGCCAACTATGGCTACACCTTC
CASSETGANYGYTF
>TRBJ2-1|.|few|TRBV5-1
TGCGCCAGCAGCTTTCCCGACCTGAGTGAGCAGTTCTTC
CASSFPDLSEQFF
>TRBJ1-2|.|.|TRBV7-2
TGTGCCAGCAGGCTGGACCAGGGGATCGGCTACACCTTC
CASRLDQGIGYTF
>TRBJ1-5|.|few|TRBV6-5
TGTGCCAGCAGTGACCCGGGGCAGGGAAATCAGCCCCAGCATTTT
CASSDPGQGNQPQHF
>TRBJ2-5|.|many|TRBV12-3/TRBV12-4
TGTGCCAGCACCCTGGGGGAGACCCAGTACTTC
CASTLGETQYF
>TRBJ2-2|.|.|TRBV7-8
TGTGCCAGCAGCTTAGATAAAACAGTTACAGGCACCGGGGAGCTGTTTTTT
CASSLDKTVTGTGELFF
>TRBJ2-4|.|many|TRBV5-5
TGTGCCAGCAGCTTGGGTGTAGCCAAAAACATTCAGTACTTC
CASSLGVAKNIQYF
>TRBJ2-5|.|few|TRBV15
TGTGCCACCAGCAGAGATCGAGCCAAGGAGACCCAGTACTTC
CATSRDRAKETQYF
>TRBJ1-1|.|.|TRBV12-5
TGTGCTAGTGGATCCGTCCCAGGGGCAGGCAGCTTGAAGGCTTTCTTT
CASGSVPGAGSLKAFF